The sequence of this T cell receptor beta chain was determined in a study of T cell responses to AZD1222 COVID-19 vaccine. TCRdb keeps only in-frame clones here, not all; method: immunoSEQ multiplex PCR. This table has about 82,000 clones, 80% to 90% appearing once. The germline V and J ends were trimmed by 1 base and 3 bases, with 9 bases remaining between them. Germline-derived CDR1 and CDR2 are LNHDA and SQIVND (reference sequence). The CDR3 contains 14 residues. This rearrangement joins TRBV19 to TRBJ1-1; tentatively, D is TRBD1 (5 bases). The source is an adult in good health. The material was peripheral blood, obtained on day 0 of AZD1222 vaccination. This CDR3 is CASSIVMGDTEAFF. CDR3 DNA sequence: TGTGCCAGTAGTATAGTAATGGGGGACACTGAAGCTTTCTTT. Complete variable domain (other parts from reference TRBV19 and TRBJ1-1): DGGITQSPKYLFRKEGQNVTLSCEQNLNHDAMYWYRQDPGQGLRLIYYSQIVNDFQKGDIAEGYSVSREKKESFPLTVTSAQKNPTAFYLCASSIVMGDTEAFFGQGTRLTVV.